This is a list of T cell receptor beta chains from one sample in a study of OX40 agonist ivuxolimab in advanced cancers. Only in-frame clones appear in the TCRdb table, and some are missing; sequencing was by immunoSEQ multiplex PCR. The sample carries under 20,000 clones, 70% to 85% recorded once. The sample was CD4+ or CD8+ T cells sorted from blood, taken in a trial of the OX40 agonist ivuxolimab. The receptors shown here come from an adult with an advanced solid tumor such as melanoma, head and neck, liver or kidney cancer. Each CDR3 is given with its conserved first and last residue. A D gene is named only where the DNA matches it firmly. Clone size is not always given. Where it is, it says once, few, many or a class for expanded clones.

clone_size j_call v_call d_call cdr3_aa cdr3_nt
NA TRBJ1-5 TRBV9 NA CASSVSPGQPQHF TGTGCCAGCAGCGTTTCTCCCGGTCAGCCCCAGCATTTT
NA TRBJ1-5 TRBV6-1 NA CASGWGRRNQPQHF TGTGCCAGCGGTTGGGGCAGACGCAATCAGCCCCAGCATTTT
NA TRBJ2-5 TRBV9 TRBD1 CASSSSGGQQETQYF TGTGCCAGCAGCTCCTCAGGGGGTCAGCAAGAGACCCAGTACTTC
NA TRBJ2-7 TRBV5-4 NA CASSLVGVHEQYF TGTGCCAGCAGCTTGGTGGGGGTCCACGAGCAGTACTTC
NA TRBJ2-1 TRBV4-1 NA CASSQERGYSYNEQFF TGCGCCAGCAGCCAAGAGCGGGGCTACTCCTACAATGAGCAGTTCTTC
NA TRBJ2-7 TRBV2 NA CASSERAYEQYF TGTGCCAGCAGTGAGAGGGCCTACGAGCAGTACTTC
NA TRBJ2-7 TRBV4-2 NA CASSQEFSYEQYF TGTGCCAGCAGCCAAGAGTTCAGCTACGAGCAGTACTTC
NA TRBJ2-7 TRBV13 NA CASSSLNRLEGRPYEQYF TGTGCCAGCAGCTCCCTAAATCGATTAGAGGGGAGGCCCTACGAGCAGTACTTC
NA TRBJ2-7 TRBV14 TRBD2 CASSLTSSGMVEQYF TGTGCCAGCAGCCTCACTTCTAGCGGGATGGTCGAGCAGTACTTC
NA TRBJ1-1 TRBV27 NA CASSLALNTEAFF TGTGCCAGCAGTTTGGCACTCAACACTGAAGCTTTCTTT
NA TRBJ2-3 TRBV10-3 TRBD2 CAISEGAGAHTDTQYF TGTGCCATCAGTGAGGGAGCGGGGGCACACACAGATACGCAGTATTTT
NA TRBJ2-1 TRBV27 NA CASSFIGSYNEQFF TGTGCCAGCAGTTTCATTGGGTCCTACAATGAGCAGTTCTTC
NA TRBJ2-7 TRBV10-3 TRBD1 CAISESTGIPYGEQYF TGTGCCATCAGTGAGTCGACAGGGATCCCTTACGGCGAGCAGTACTTC
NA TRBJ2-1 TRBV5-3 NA CARSLATEHRKLGANEQFF TGTGCCAGAAGCTTGGCCACTGAGCACAGGAAGTTAGGCGCCAATGAGCAGTTCTTC
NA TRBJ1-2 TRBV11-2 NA CASSLWNTGNYGYTF TGTGCCAGCAGCTTATGGAATACAGGCAACTATGGCTACACCTTC
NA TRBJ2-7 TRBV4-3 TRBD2 CASSQDSSGSRYEQYF TGCGCCAGCAGCCAAGATAGTAGCGGGAGTCGCTACGAGCAGTACTTC
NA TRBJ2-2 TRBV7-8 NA CASSLGLRGGTGELFF TGTGCCAGCAGCTTAGGCCTAAGGGGAGGCACCGGGGAGCTGTTTTTT
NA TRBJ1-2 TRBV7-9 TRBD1 CASSLEDRVNGYTF TGTGCCAGCAGCTTAGAGGACAGGGTAAATGGCTACACCTTC
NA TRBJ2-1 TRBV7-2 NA CASSFRVAADNEQFF TGTGCCAGCAGCTTTCGGGTAGCGGCGGACAATGAGCAGTTCTTC
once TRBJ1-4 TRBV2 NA CASSEGQKLFF TGTGCCAGCAGTGAAGGGCAGAAACTGTTTTTT
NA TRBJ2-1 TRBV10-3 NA CAISDSTYNEQFF TGTGCCATCAGTGACTCCACTTACAATGAGCAGTTCTTC
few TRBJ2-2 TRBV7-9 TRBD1 CASISEDRVVGELFF TGTGCCAGCATTTCCGAGGACAGGGTTGTCGGGGAGCTGTTTTTT
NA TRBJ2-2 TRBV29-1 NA CSVEGLEEGGTGELFF TGCAGCGTTGAAGGGCTTGAGGAGGGAGGCACCGGGGAGCTGTTTTTT
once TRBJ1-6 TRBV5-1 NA CASSLAPDNSPLHF TGCGCCAGCAGCTTGGCCCCAGATAATTCACCCCTCCACTTT
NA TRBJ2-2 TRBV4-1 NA CASSQEFGGGSNTGELFF TGCGCCAGCAGCCAAGAGTTCGGGGGCGGTTCGAACACCGGGGAGCTGTTTTTT
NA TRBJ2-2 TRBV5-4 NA CASSLRSANTGELFF TGTGCCAGCAGCTTGAGAAGCGCGAACACCGGGGAGCTGTTTTTT
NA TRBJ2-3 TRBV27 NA CASSPRAELDTQYF TGTGCCAGCAGCCCCCGGGCGGAGCTAGATACGCAGTATTTT
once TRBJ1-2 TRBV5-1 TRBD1 CASSSGQGTSYGYTF TGCGCCAGCAGCTCGGGACAGGGGACCTCCTATGGCTACACCTTC
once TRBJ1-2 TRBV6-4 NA CASSHGVHYGYTF TGTGCCAGCAGTCACGGGGTTCACTATGGCTACACCTTC
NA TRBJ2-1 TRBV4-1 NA CASSQSGPSSYNEQFF TGCGCCAGCAGCCAAAGCGGGCCGAGCTCCTACAATGAGCAGTTCTTC
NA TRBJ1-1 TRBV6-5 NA CASSTGQNTEAFF TGTGCCAGCAGTACGGGACAGAACACTGAAGCTTTCTTT
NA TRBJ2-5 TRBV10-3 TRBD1 CAISAPGQGETQYF TGTGCCATCAGTGCTCCGGGACAGGGAGAGACCCAGTACTTC
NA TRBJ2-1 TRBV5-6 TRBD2 CASSPGLAGANEQFF TGTGCCAGCAGCCCAGGACTAGCGGGAGCTAATGAGCAGTTCTTC
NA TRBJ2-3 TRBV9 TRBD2 CASSDWTSGGTDTQYF TGTGCCAGCAGCGACTGGACTAGCGGGGGCACAGATACGCAGTATTTT
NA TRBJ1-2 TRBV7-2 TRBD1 CASSLVTGDSYGYTF TGTGCCAGCAGCTTAGTAACAGGGGATAGCTATGGCTACACCTTC
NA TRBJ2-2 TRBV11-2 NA CASSLEGPTTGELFF TGTGCCAGCAGCTTAGAGGGCCCCACCACCGGGGAGCTGTTTTTT
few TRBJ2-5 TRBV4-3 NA CASSLSGASEGSETQYF TGCGCCAGCAGCCTGTCTGGGGCTAGCGAGGGGTCAGAGACCCAGTACTTC
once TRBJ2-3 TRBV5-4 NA CASSLQASTDTQYF TGTGCCAGCAGTCTACAGGCCAGCACAGATACGCAGTATTTT
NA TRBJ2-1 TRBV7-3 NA CASSFDTYNEQFF TGTGCCAGCAGCTTTGACACTTACAATGAGCAGTTCTTC
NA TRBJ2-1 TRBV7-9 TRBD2 CASSRVAGGPYNEQFF TGTGCCAGCAGCCGGGTGGCGGGAGGGCCGTACAATGAGCAGTTCTTC
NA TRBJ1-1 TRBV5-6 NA CASSLGARNTEAFF TGTGCCAGCAGCTTGGGGGCAAGAAACACTGAAGCTTTCTTT
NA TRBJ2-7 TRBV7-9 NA CASSLVRPPYEQYF TGTGCCAGCAGCTTAGTGAGACCGCCCTACGAGCAGTACTTC
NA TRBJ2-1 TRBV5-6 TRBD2 CASSFAASGRNEQFF TGTGCCAGCAGCTTTGCGGCTAGCGGGAGGAATGAGCAGTTCTTC
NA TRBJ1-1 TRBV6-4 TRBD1 CASSYVGRGPGNTEAFF TGTGCCAGCAGCTACGTGGGCAGGGGGCCGGGGAACACTGAAGCTTTCTTT
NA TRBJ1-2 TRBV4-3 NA CASSQEAGRGYTF TGCGCCAGCAGCCAGGAGGCAGGACGTGGCTACACCTTC